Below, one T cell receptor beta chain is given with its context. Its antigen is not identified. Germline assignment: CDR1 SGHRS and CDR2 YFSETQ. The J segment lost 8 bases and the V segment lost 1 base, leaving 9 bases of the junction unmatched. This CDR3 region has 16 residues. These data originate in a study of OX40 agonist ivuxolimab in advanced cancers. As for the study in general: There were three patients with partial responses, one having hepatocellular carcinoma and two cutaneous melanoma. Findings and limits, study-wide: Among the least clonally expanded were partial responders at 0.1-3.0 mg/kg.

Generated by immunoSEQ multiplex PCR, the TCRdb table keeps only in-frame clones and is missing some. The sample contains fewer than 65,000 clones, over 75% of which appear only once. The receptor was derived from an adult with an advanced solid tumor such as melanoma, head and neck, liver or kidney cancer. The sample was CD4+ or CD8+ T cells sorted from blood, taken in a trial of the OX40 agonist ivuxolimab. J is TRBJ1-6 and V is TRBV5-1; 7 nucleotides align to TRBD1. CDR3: CASSLKGANTHSPLHF. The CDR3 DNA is TGCGCCAGCAGCTTGAAGGGGGCGAATACTCATTCACCCCTCCACTTT.